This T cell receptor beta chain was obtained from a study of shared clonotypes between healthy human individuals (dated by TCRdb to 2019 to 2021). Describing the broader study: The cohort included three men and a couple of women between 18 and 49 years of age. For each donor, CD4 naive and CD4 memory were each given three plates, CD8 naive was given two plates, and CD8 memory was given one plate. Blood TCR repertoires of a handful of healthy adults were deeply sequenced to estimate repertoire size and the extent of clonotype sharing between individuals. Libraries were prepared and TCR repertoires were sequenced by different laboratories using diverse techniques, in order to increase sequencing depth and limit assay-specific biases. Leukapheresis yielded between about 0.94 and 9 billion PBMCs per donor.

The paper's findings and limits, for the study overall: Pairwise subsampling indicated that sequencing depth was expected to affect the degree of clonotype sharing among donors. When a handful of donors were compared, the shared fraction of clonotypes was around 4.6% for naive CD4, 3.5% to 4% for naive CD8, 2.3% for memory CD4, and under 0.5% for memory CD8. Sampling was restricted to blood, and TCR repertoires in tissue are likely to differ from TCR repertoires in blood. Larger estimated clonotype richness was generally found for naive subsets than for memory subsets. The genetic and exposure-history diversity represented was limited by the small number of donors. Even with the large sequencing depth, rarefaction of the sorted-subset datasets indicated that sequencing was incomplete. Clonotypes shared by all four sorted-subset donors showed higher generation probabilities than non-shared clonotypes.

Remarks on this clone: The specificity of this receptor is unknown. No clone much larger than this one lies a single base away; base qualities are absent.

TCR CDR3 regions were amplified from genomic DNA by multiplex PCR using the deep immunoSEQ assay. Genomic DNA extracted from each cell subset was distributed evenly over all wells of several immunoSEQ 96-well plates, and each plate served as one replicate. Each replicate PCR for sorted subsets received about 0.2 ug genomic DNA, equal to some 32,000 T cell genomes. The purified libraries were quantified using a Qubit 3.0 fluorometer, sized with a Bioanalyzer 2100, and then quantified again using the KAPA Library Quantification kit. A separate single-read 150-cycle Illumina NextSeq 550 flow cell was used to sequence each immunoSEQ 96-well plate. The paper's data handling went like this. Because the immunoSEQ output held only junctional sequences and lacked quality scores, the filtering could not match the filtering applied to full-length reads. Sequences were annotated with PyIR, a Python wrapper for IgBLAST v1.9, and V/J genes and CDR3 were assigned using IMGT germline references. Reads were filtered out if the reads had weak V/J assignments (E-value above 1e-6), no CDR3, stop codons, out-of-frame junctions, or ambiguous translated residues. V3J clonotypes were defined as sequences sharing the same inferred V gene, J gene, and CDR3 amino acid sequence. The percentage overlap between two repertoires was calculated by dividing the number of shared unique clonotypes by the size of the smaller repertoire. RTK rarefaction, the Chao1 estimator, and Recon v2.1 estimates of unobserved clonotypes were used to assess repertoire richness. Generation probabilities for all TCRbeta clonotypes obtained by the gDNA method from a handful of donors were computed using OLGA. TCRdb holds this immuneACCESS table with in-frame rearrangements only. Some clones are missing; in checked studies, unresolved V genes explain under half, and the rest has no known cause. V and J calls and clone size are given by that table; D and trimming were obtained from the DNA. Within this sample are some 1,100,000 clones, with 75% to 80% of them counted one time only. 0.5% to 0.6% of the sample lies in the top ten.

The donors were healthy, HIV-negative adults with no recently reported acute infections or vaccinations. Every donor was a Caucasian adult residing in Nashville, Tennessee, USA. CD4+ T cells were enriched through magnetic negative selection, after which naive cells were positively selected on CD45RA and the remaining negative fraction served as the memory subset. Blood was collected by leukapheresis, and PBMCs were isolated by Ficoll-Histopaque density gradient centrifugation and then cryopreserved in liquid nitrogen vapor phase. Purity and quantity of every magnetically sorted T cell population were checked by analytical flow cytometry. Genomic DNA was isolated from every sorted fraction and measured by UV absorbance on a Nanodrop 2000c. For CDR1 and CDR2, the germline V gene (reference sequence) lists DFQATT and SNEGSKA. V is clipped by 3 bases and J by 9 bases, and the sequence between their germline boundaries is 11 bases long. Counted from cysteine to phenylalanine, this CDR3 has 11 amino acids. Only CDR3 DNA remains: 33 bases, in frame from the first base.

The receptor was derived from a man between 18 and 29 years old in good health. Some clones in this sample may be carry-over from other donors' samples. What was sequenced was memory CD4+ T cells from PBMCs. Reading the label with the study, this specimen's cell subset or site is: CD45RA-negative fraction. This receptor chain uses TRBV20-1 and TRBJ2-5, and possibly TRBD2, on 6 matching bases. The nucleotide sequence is TGCAGTGCTAGGGACCCTAGCGCCCAGTACTTC. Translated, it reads CSARDPSAQYF.